Reported below is one T cell receptor beta chain. The CDR3 is made up of 16 amino acids. Trimming removed 2 bases from V and 6 bases from J; junction bases left unmatched: 12. Germline V gene data show CDR1 as KGHSH and CDR2 as LQKENI. This entry is derived from a study of T cell changes during pregnancy in multiple sclerosis. The data were produced by immunoSEQ multiplex PCR, yet TCRdb's version contains in-frame clones alone and is incomplete. Here the sample spans 55,000 to 75,000 clones, roughly 89% being singletons. Sample: peripheral blood, taken in the third trimester of pregnancy. The receptor's source is a female donor in good health, enrolled as a control in a pregnancy study. V is TRBV18 and J is TRBJ1-2; 7 bases are shared with TRBD1. CDR3 coding DNA: TGTGCCAGCTCACCAAACTCAGTCGGCAGGGGGAATGGCTACACCTTC. This codes for CASSPNSVGRGNGYTF.